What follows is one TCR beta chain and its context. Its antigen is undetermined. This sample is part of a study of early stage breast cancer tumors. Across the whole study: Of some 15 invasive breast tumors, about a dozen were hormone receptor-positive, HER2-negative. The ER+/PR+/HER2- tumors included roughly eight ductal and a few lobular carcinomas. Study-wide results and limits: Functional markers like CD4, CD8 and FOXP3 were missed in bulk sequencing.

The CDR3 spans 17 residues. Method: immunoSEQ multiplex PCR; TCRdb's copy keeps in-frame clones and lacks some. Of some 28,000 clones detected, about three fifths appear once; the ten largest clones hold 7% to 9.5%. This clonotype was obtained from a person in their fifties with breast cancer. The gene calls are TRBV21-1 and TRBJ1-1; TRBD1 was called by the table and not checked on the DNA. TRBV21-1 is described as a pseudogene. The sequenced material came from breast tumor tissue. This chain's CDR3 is CASSLVGTGGMNTEAFF. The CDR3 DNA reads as TGTGCCAGCAGCCTAGTAGGGACAGGGGGGATGAACACTGAAGCTTTCTTT.